This T cell receptor (beta chain) was documented in a study of blood T cell repertoires in COVID-19. The germline gives CDR1 MNHEY, CDR2 SVGAGI. Trimming left V 6 bases short and J 7 bases short, with 15 bases between. The CDR3 is 13 amino acids. In the original analysis: Researchers report that nucleated cell counts were estimated from reference gene primer amplification. The data were produced by immunoSEQ multiplex PCR, yet TCRdb's version contains in-frame clones alone and is incomplete. That table is the source of V, J and clone size, and D and trimming were worked out from the DNA. This repertoire shows about 300,000 clones, around 86% found once; its top ten account for about an eighth.

The source of this sequence is a human donor in a cohort sampled during active COVID-19. This rearrangement joins TRBV6-5 to TRBJ1-1; D is perhaps TRBD1 (5 bases). The source material was peripheral blood. The chain's CDR3 is CASSAGFKGEAFF. In DNA form, the CDR3 reads TGTGCCAGCAGCGCAGGGTTTAAGGGTGAAGCTTTCTTT.